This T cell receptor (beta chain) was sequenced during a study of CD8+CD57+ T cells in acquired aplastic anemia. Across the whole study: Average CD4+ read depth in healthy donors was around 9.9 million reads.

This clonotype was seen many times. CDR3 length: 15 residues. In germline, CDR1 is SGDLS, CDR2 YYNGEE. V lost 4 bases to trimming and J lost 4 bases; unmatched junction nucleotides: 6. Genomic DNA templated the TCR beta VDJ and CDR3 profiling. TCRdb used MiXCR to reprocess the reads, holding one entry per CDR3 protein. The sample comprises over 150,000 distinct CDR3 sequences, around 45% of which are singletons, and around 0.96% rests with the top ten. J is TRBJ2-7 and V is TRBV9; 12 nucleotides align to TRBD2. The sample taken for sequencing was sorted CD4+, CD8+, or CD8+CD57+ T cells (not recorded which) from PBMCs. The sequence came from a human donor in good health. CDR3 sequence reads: CASSTRLAGDYEQYF. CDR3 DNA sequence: TGTGCCAGCAGCACCCGACTAGCGGGAGATTACGAGCAGTACTTC. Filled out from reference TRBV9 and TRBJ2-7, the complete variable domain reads DSGVTQTPKHLITATGQRVTLRCSPRSGDLSVYWYQQSLDQGLQFLIQYYNGEERAKGNILERFSAQQFPDLHSELNLSSLELGDSALYFCASSTRLAGDYEQYFGPGTRLTVT.